Listed below are T cell receptor beta chains from one sample, sequenced in a study of blood T cells in healthy people across ages. From the 5' RACE reads, TCRdb called clonotypes with MiXCR, one entry per CDR3 protein. The sample lists about 1.4 million distinct CDR3 sequences, roughly 59% seen once, with roughly 7% in the top ten. The specimen sequenced was blood. Source of these receptors: a young man in good health. CDR3s include the opening cysteine and the closing phenylalanine or tryptophan. The D gene is left open where the match is weak. Size tells how often a clone was seen (once, few, many) or the class of an expanded clone, and some rows leave it out.

d_call	v_call	clone_size	j_call	cdr3_aa	cdr3_nt
TRBD2	TRBV27	-	TRBJ2-7	CASSFKGGTYEQYF	TGTGCCAGCAGTTTTAAGGGAGGGACCTACGAGCAGTACTTC
TRBD2	TRBV7-6	-	TRBJ2-3	CASSFSGRALDTQYF	TGTGCCAGCAGCTTTAGCGGGAGGGCCTTAGATACGCAGTATTTT
TRBD2	TRBV7-9	-	TRBJ2-7	CANSAGTSGPPRTYEQYF	TGTGCCAACAGCGCCGGGACTAGCGGGCCCCCTCGGACCTACGAGCAGTACTTC
-	TRBV6-2/TRBV6-3	once	TRBJ1-4	CASREAGEKLFF	TGTGCCAGCCGAGAGGCGGGAGAAAAACTGTTTTTT
TRBD2	TRBV14	-	TRBJ2-1	CASSQDLGRENYNEQFF	TGTGCCAGCAGCCAAGATCTGGGGCGGGAGAACTACAATGAGCAGTTCTTC
-	TRBV28	-	TRBJ2-1	CASSSFLGREQFF	TGTGCCAGCAGTTCCTTTTTGGGGCGCGAGCAGTTCTTC
TRBD1	TRBV29-1	-	TRBJ2-5	CSVNPDRGITGETQYF	TGCAGCGTTAACCCGGACAGGGGAATAACCGGGGAGACCCAGTACTTC
-	TRBV27	few	TRBJ2-5	CASMWGEETQYF	TGTGCCAGCATGTGGGGGGAAGAGACCCAGTACTTC
TRBD2	TRBV12-3/TRBV12-4	-	TRBJ2-5	CASSPPFASGSMGKETQYF	TGTGCCAGCAGCCCACCTTTCGCTAGCGGGAGTATGGGGAAAGAGACCCAGTACTTC
-	TRBV2	once	TRBJ1-2	CASRADREGYGYTF	TGTGCCAGCAGGGCGGACAGAGAAGGATATGGCTACACCTTC
-	TRBV6-5	-	TRBJ1-1	CATGLHTEAFF	TGTGCCACAGGCTTACACACTGAAGCTTTCTTT
-	TRBV7-8	-	TRBJ2-5	CASSSTHTYQETQYF	TGTGCCAGCAGCTCCACGCATACGTACCAAGAGACCCAGTACTTC